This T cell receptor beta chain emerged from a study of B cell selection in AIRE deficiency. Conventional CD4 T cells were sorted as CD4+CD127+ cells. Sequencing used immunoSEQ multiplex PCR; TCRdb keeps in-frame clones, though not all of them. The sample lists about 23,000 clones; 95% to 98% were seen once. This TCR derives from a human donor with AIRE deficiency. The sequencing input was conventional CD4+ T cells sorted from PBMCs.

The DNA for the CDR3 is TGTGCCAGCAGCCAAGAGGCTGGCGGGAGGGCTAGCACAGATACGCAGTATTTT. Translating it yields CASSQEAGGRASTDTQYF. The gene calls are TRBV14 and TRBJ2-3; 9 nucleotides align to TRBD2. The V gene end was trimmed by 0 bases and the J gene end by 0 bases; junction bases not matched to a gene: 7. The CDR3 runs 18 residues. CDR1 and CDR2 (germline): SGHDN, FVKESK.